Only a few counts were recorded for the clone carrying this T cell receptor (beta chain). Its antigen remains unidentified. The data belong to a study of cytomegalovirus exposure and HLA in healthy donors. PCR employed 60 Vbeta and 13 Jbeta primers. Using immunoSEQ multiplex PCR, the repertoire was profiled, and TCRdb retains in-frame clones only, with some absent. The data hold some 130,000 clones, with around 79% observed a single time. The CDR3 totals 14 residues. Trimming removed 5 bases from V and 3 bases from J; junction bases left unmatched: 7. Germline CDR1 SNHLY, CDR2 FYNNEI. Study-wide results and limits: Trimming of TCR beta V- and J-genes showed a link, identified in a later analysis, to a missense DCLRE1C variant.

The J gene is TRBJ2-7, the V gene TRBV2, with 7 bases matching TRBD1. Sequences were obtained from PBMCs. This clonotype was sampled from a man between 40 and 49 years old in good health and CMV-seropositive. The CDR3 bases are TGTGCCAGCAGTCCGGGACAGTTTCTCTACGAGCAGTACTTC. It translates to CASSPGQFLYEQYF. Complete variable domain (other parts from reference TRBV2 and TRBJ2-7): EPEVTQTPSHQVTQMGQEVILRCVPISNHLYFYWYRQILGQKVEFLVSFYNNEISEKSEIFDDQFSVERPDGSNFTLKIRSTKLEDSAMYFCASSPGQFLYEQYFGPGTRLTVT.